These 11 T cell receptor beta chains were all obtained from the same sample, sequenced in a study of blood T cell repertoires in COVID-19. TCRdb's copy holds only in-frame clones and misses some; the assay was immunoSEQ multiplex PCR. The sample yields 350,000 or so clones, approximately 89% seen once. Sequencing was performed on peripheral blood. Receptor source: a woman aged 55-75 years with COVID-19, enrolled during active disease.

The chain links TRBV4-2 to TRBJ2-3, with D maybe TRBD2 (7 bases). Germline CDR1 reads LGHNA; CDR2 reads YNFKEQ. Trimming took off 3 bases at V and 0 bases at J, with 13 bases between the two ends. CDR3 length: 16 residues. CDR3 region: CASSQDSGDSTDTQYF. CDR3 coding DNA: TGTGCCAGCAGCCAGGACAGCGGGGATAGCACAGATACGCAGTATTTT.

This clone was counted at least ten times. The chain carries TRBV5-5 and TRBJ1-1; 8 bases fit TRBD1. From germline, CDR1 is SGHKS and CDR2 YYEKEE (reference sequence). V lost 0 bases, J lost 3 bases, and 7 bases stayed unmatched. This CDR3 is 16 amino acids long. This CDR3 is CASSLGYRGWHTEAFF. The CDR3 bases are TGTGCCAGCAGCTTGGGATACAGGGGGTGGCACACTGAAGCTTTCTTT.

V and J are TRBV27 and TRBJ2-4; perhaps TRBD1 as D (6 bases). V was shortened by 5 bases and J by 8 bases, with 16 bases between the two germline ends. Germline loops: CDR1 MNHEY, CDR2 SMNVEV (reference sequence). The CDR3 contains 14 residues. The CDR3 spells CASSPGARTDIQYF. The CDR3 DNA sequence: TGTGCCAGCAGTCCAGGGGCAAGGACGGACATTCAGTACTTC.

This sequence joins TRBV28 and TRBJ2-5, with D perhaps TRBD1 (5 bases). V lost 4 bases and J 4 bases, leaving 13 bases between the germline ends. Germline assignment: CDR1 MDHEN and CDR2 SYDVKM. The CDR3 covers 14 residues. CDR3 residues: CASSSQQGGETQYF. CDR3 in DNA: TGTGCCAGCAGTTCCCAGCAGGGCGGAGAGACCCAGTACTTC.

This clone came up once. V is TRBV7-9 and J is TRBJ1-2; D gene unclear. CDR1 and CDR2 from the germline V gene are SEHNR and FQNEAQ (reference sequence). This CDR3 is 14 amino acids long. The V and J ends lost 5 bases and 2 bases respectively, with 12 bases between them. CDR3 DNA sequence: TGTGCCAGCAGCGCAGGCAGTGGAAACTATGGCTACACCTTC. Protein: CASSAGSGNYGYTF.

The V and J genes are TRBV6-5 and TRBJ2-3, with TRBD2 matching 10 bases. From germline, CDR1 is MNHEY and CDR2 SVGAGI. The CDR3 length is 15 residues. Germline trimming cut 6 bases from V and 6 bases from J; bases unmatched to any gene: 9. Written as DNA, the CDR3 is TGTGCCAGCAGAAGCCCTAGCGGGGGTATGGATACGCAGTATTTT. Amino acids: CASRSPSGGMDTQYF.

Points on this clone: This same CDR3 is encoded by further DNA sequences in the sample. The chain employs TRBV5-1 and TRBJ1-1; D unclear. The germline V and J ends were trimmed by 0 bases and 5 bases, with 11 bases remaining between them. This CDR3 comprises 14 residues. CDR1 SGHRS and CDR2 YFSETQ come from the germline V gene. Here the CDR3 reads CASSLGGSGTEAFF. CDR3 in DNA: TGCGCCAGCAGCTTGGGAGGGTCCGGGACTGAAGCTTTCTTT.

This chain connects TRBV7-9 to TRBJ2-2; D is perhaps TRBD1 (7 bases). Trimming cost V 5 bases and J 4 bases, with 8 bases left between them. The CDR3 runs 13 residues. The germline V gene has CDR1 SEHNR and CDR2 FQNEAQ (reference sequence). In DNA form, the CDR3 reads TGTGCCAGCAGCCAGGGGGGCACCGGGGAGCTGTTTTTT. Its protein product is CASSQGGTGELFF.

The V call is TRBV3-1 (or the pseudogene TRBV3-2), the J call TRBJ2-7, with no clear D. Germline CDR1 is LGHDT and CDR2 is YNNKEL (reference sequence). This CDR3 is built from 11 residues. Trimming left V 1 base short and J 7 bases short, with 5 bases between. The CDR3 sequence is CASSQGREQYF. The CDR3 DNA is TGTGCCAGCAGCCAAGGGCGGGAGCAGTACTTC.

This clone came up once. The V and J genes are TRBV7-8 and TRBJ1-4; tentatively, D is TRBD1 (5 bases). The CDR3 spans 17 residues. Looked up from germline, CDR1 is SGHVS and CDR2 is FQNEAQ. Trimming removed 3 bases from V and 3 bases from J, with 17 bases in between. In nucleotides, the CDR3 is TGTGCCAGCAGCTTTCAGGGTTTCGGTCGGTCTAATGAAAAACTGTTTTTT. Amino acid sequence: CASSFQGFGRSNEKLFF.

This chain joins TRBV6-5 and TRBJ1-1; 8 nucleotides line up with TRBD1. Unmatched junction bases numbered 11, after V lost 2 bases and J lost 6 bases. The CDR3 is 16 residues long. Germline V gene sequence: CDR1 MNHEY, CDR2 SVGAGI. CDR3 nucleotide sequence: TGTGCCAGCAGTTACGTGGGCAGGGGGCGAGTACCTGAAGCTTTCTTT. Translated, it gives CASSYVGRGRVPEAFF.